The 25 T cell receptor beta chains in this list originate from one sample, sequenced in a study of T cells in Graves' hyperthyroidism and ophthalmopathy. Amplification yielded TCR beta CDR3 regions, with RNA transcripts as the source. The study used the HTBI primer set for a first-round RT-PCR of the TCR CDR3. Each CDR3 protein gets one entry after TCRdb re-called the multiplex PCR reads with MiXCR. Among under 300,000 distinct CDR3 sequences, 10% to 15% were seen once, and the ten largest hold approximately 7.8%. Sequencing used blood. The receptor source for this set is a young woman with Graves' hyperthyroidism that later progressed to Graves' ophthalmopathy.

This clonotype was seen many times. V gene TRBV4-3 combines with J gene TRBJ2-7, with 7 bases identical to TRBD1. Germline loops: CDR1 LGHNA, CDR2 YSLEER. Losses at the gene ends were 0 bases for V and 4 bases for J; bases not matched to a gene: 9. There are 16 residues in the CDR3. The DNA of the CDR3 is TGCGCCAGCAGCCAAGATCCGGGGACAGCGGAATACGAGCAGTACTTC. This sequence encodes CASSQDPGTAEYEQYF.

At least ten counts were recorded for this clonotype. CDR3 in amino acids: CASSQVPGTNTGELFF. The CDR3 DNA is TGCGCCAGCAGCCAAGTCCCCGGGACGAACACCGGGGAGCTGTTTTTT. V and J are TRBV4-3 and TRBJ2-2; D may be TRBD2 (5 bases). The V gene's germline CDR1 is LGHNA and CDR2 YSLEER. V shed 1 base and J shed 0 bases, with 9 bases lying between them. The CDR3 sequence is 16 residues long.

The rearrangement links TRBV29-1 to TRBJ1-2, with D possibly being TRBD1 (6 bases). Trimming left V 1 base short and J 6 bases short, with 18 bases between. CDR3 length: 15 amino acids. Germline CDR1 SQVTM, CDR2 ANQGSEA. CDR3 in DNA: TGCAGCGTTGAAGCCGTAGTCTTCCAGGGGAATGGCTACACCTTC. Amino acids: CSVEAVVFQGNGYTF. The complete variable domain, with remaining parts taken from reference TRBV29-1 and TRBJ1-2, reads SAVISQKPSRDICQRGTSLTIQCQVDSQVTMMFWYRQQPGQSLTLIATANQGSEATYESGFVIDKFPISRPNLTFSTLTVSNMSPEDSSIYLCSVEAVVFQGNGYTFGSGTRLTVV.

This clonotype was detected many times. The V gene is TRBV6-1, the J gene TRBJ2-3; a possible D gene is TRBD2 (6 bases). The CDR3 totals 15 residues. Germline V gives CDR1 MNHNS, CDR2 SASEGT. V was cut by 4 bases and J by 2 bases, with 13 bases left in between. The CDR3, as DNA: TGTGCCAGCAGTGGGGGACTCCTTGCCACAGATACGCAGTATTTT. Translation gives CASSGGLLATDTQYF.

This clonotype has ten or more counts. V and J are TRBV20-1 and TRBJ2-7, with D possibly being TRBD2 (5 bases). CDR1 and CDR2 from the germline V gene are DFQATT and SNEGSKA (reference sequence). The ends were cut back, 0 bases at V and 6 bases at J, with 18 bases in the middle. The CDR3 contains 15 residues. CDR3 sequence: CSARDSASLGGEQYF. In nucleotides, the CDR3 is TGCAGTGCTAGAGATTCGGCTAGCCTCGGTGGCGAGCAGTACTTC.

This clonotype occurred many times. The chain recombines TRBV11-3 with TRBJ2-1; 12 nucleotides agree with TRBD2. The germline V gene encodes CDR1 SGHNT and CDR2 YENEEA. CDR3 size: 15 residues. V shed 4 bases, J shed 5 bases, and the junction held 3 bases outside the gene matches. This CDR3 reads CASSSGLAGNNEQFF. In nucleotides, the CDR3 is TGTGCCAGCAGCTCCGGACTAGCGGGAAACAATGAGCAGTTCTTC.

This clonotype was counted at least ten times. V gene TRBV7-9 combines with J gene TRBJ2-1; 13 bases fit TRBD2. This CDR3 comprises 16 residues. V trimming: 4 bases; J trimming: 6 bases; junction bases outside the gene matches: 6. The germline CDR1 and CDR2 sequences are SEHNR and FQNEAQ (reference sequence). The CDR3 sequence: CASSSLAGGNLNEQFF. The CDR3 DNA reads as TGTGCCAGCAGCTCACTAGCGGGAGGGAATCTCAATGAGCAGTTCTTC.

This clonotype was seen many times. The CDR3 region is CASSLGGTVSYEQYF. CDR3 bases: TGTGCCAGCTCCTTAGGGGGTACTGTCTCCTACGAGCAGTACTTC. The genes are TRBV6-1 and TRBJ2-7; tentative D call: TRBD1 (6 bases). The CDR3 has 15 amino acids. CDR1 is MNHNS, CDR2 SASEGT, per germline. V was shortened by 8 bases and J by 0 bases, with 17 bases between the two germline ends.

This clonotype was recorded at least ten times. This chain connects TRBV4-1 to TRBJ2-7; 7 nucleotides agree with TRBD1. Germline V gives CDR1 MGHRA, CDR2 YSYEKL. V was clipped by 1 base and J by 3 bases; unmatched bases: 6. The CDR3 runs 15 residues. The CDR3 DNA reads TGCGCCAGCAGCCAAGTATGGGACAGACTCTACGAGCAGTACTTC. It specifies CASSQVWDRLYEQYF.

This clonotype came up many times. This chain joins TRBV10-3 and TRBJ2-7; D is perhaps TRBD1 (5 bases). The CDR3 spans 16 residues. Germline loops: CDR1 ENHRY, CDR2 SYGVKD. Trimming took off 0 bases at V and 1 base at J, with 13 bases between the two ends. In DNA form, the CDR3 reads TGTGCCATCAGTGAGTCGGGGCAGTGGGGTTCCTACGAGCAGTACTTC. It yields the protein CAISESGQWGSYEQYF.

This clonotype was picked up many times. The chain is built from TRBV28 and TRBJ1-2; possible D gene TRBD1, 5 bases. The CDR3 runs 14 residues. The germline V gene encodes CDR1 MDHEN and CDR2 SYDVKM. Trimming stripped 4 bases from V and 1 base from J, with 10 bases between. The CDR3 protein is CASSSIQGNYGYTF. CDR3 in DNA: TGTGCCAGCAGTTCGATCCAGGGTAACTATGGCTACACCTTC.

Many counts were recorded for this clonotype. The chain combines TRBV11-1 with TRBJ2-3, with TRBD1 as a possible D gene (6 bases). V shed 1 base and J shed 8 bases, with 13 bases lying between them. The CDR3 length is 14 residues. CDR1 and CDR2 (germline): SGHAT, FQDESV (reference sequence). The CDR3 spells CASSLGADRGTQYF. CDR3 sequence (DNA): TGTGCCAGCAGCTTAGGGGCGGACAGAGGTACGCAGTATTTT.

The V call is TRBV6-2 or TRBV6-3, the J call TRBJ2-3, with 10 bases fitting TRBD2. Trimming cost V 7 bases and J 2 bases; bases outside gene matches: 9. Per germline, CDR1 MNHEY and CDR2 SVGEGT. The CDR3 has 16 amino acids. The CDR3 coding sequence is TGTGCCAGCACACCCCAAGCGGGAGGGTTCACAGATACGCAGTATTTT. Amino acids: CASTPQAGGFTDTQYF.

This clonotype showed up many times. The CDR3 spells CASSSILAGKGNEQFF. DNA of the CDR3: TGTGCCAGCAGCTCGATACTAGCGGGAAAGGGTAATGAGCAGTTCTTC. The J gene is TRBJ2-1, the V gene TRBV11-2, with TRBD2 matching over 10 bases. CDR3 size: 16 residues. The junction had 10 bases not matched to a gene; V was cut back by 4 bases and J by 7 bases. Germline-derived CDR1 and CDR2 are SGHAT and FQNNGV.

This clonotype was seen only a few times. The chain combines TRBV25-1 with TRBJ2-7; unclear D gene. This CDR3 region has 13 residues. In germline, CDR1 is MGHDK, CDR2 SYGVNS. Deletions cut 4 bases from V and 1 base from J, with 8 bases between. The CDR3 reads CASSGQVSYEQYF. For the CDR3, the DNA is TGTGCCAGCAGTGGCCAGGTTTCCTACGAGCAGTACTTC.

The chain combines TRBV9 with TRBJ1-4; tentatively, D is TRBD1 (6 bases). CDR3 length: 13 amino acids. Trimming removed 4 bases from V and 5 bases from J, with 9 bases in between. Per the germline V gene, CDR1 is SGDLS and CDR2 is YYNGEE. The CDR3 here is CASSRGTNEKLFF. In DNA form, the CDR3 reads TGTGCCAGCAGCAGGGGGACAAATGAAAAACTGTTTTTT. Looking up the rest from reference TRBV9 and TRBJ1-4 gives the full variable domain: DSGVTQTPKHLITATGQRVTLRCSPRSGDLSVYWYQQSLDQGLQFLIQYYNGEERAKGNILERFSAQQFPDLHSELNLSSLELGDSALYFCASSRGTNEKLFFGSGTQLSVL.

Many counts were recorded for this clonotype. This chain joins TRBV7-2 and TRBJ2-5; D possibly corresponds to TRBD1 (5 bases). Per germline, CDR1 SGHTA and CDR2 FQGNSA. The CDR3 is made up of 14 amino acids. The V end was cut by 1 base, the J end by 9 bases, with 15 bases between. The CDR3 loop is CASSLEQILGAQYF. The CDR3 nucleotides read TGTGCCAGCAGCTTAGAACAGATCCTAGGGGCCCAGTACTTC.

This clonotype was counted ten times or more. A clone one base away is much larger, so this may be a read error. The chain couples TRBV11-3 to TRBJ2-1; no clear D gene. The germline CDR1 and CDR2 sequences are SGHNT and YENEEA. V lost 2 bases and J 6 bases, leaving 2 bases between the germline ends. This CDR3 is 11 amino acids long. In DNA form, the CDR3 reads TGTGCCAGCAGCTTAACCAATGAGCAGTTCTTC. It is translated as CASSLTNEQFF.

This clonotype has ten or more counts. The chain is built from TRBV5-8 and TRBJ2-2; 9 bases are shared with TRBD2. The CDR3 is 15 residues long. Germline CDR1 SGHTS, CDR2 YDEGEE. V shed 2 bases and J 8 bases; nucleotides not matched to a gene: 7. The chain's CDR3 is CASSFRLAGRGELFF. CDR3 nucleotide sequence: TGTGCCAGCAGCTTCAGGCTAGCGGGACGAGGGGAGCTGTTTTTT.

This clonotype was recorded many times. This chain connects TRBV27 to TRBJ2-1; 7 nucleotides match TRBD1. V trimming: 3 bases; J trimming: 2 bases; junction bases outside the gene matches: 4. This CDR3 has 15 amino acids. Germline V gene data show CDR1 as MNHEY and CDR2 as SMNVEV (reference sequence). DNA for the CDR3: TGTGCCAGCAGTTTGAAAGGGACAGCCTACAATGAGCAGTTCTTC. This translates into CASSLKGTAYNEQFF.

The table lists this clonotype with many counts. V is TRBV27 and J is TRBJ2-7; 8 bases are a match to TRBD1. Germline V lookup: CDR1 MNHEY, CDR2 SMNVEV (reference sequence). The trim removed 4 bases at V and 5 bases at J, leaving 10 bases unmatched. This CDR3 region has 15 residues. The CDR3 DNA is TGTGCCAGCAGTTCACTTCAGGGGGCTCTGAACGAGCAGTACTTC. It yields the protein CASSSLQGALNEQYF.

Ten or more counts support this clonotype. The chain joins TRBV7-2 to TRBJ2-3, with TRBD2 matching over 8 bases. Unmatched junction bases numbered 6, after V lost 1 base and J lost 3 bases. The CDR3 totals 16 residues. Per germline, CDR1 SGHTA and CDR2 FQGNSA. The CDR3 region has the DNA TGTGCCAGCAGCTTAGTCCGCGGGAGGAGGACAGATACGCAGTATTTT. This gives the protein CASSLVRGRRTDTQYF.

This clonotype has ten or more counts. This sequence joins TRBV29-1 and TRBJ2-7; D not certain. The germline V gene encodes CDR1 SQVTM and CDR2 ANQGSEA. The V end was cut by 5 bases, the J end by 1 base, with 15 bases between. This CDR3 contains 14 residues. CDR3: CSVLVPSVSYEQYF. The DNA of the CDR3 is TGCAGCGTTTTAGTACCGTCCGTTTCCTACGAGCAGTACTTC.

A remark on this clonotype: A much larger clone differs by one base, so this may be a read error. The chain joins TRBV10-3 to TRBJ1-6; TRBD1 matches 8 bases. CDR1 is ENHRY and CDR2 is SYGVKD in the germline V gene. After removal of 8 bases from V and 6 bases from J, the junction contained 6 bases not matched to a gene. The CDR3 spans 14 residues. The CDR3 coding sequence is TGTGCCATCGGTGGACAGGGAACTAATTCACCCCTCCACTTT. Its protein product is CAIGGQGTNSPLHF.

Ten or more counts support this clonotype. The chain carries TRBV20-1 and TRBJ2-1; 7 bases are a match to TRBD1. CDR3 size: 14 residues. J was trimmed by 7 bases and V by 1 base; bases with no gene match: 7. Germline CDR1 and CDR2: DFQATT and SNEGSKA (reference sequence). The CDR3: CSARADRVENEQFF. Written as DNA, the CDR3 is TGCAGTGCTAGAGCTGACAGGGTGGAGAATGAGCAGTTCTTC.